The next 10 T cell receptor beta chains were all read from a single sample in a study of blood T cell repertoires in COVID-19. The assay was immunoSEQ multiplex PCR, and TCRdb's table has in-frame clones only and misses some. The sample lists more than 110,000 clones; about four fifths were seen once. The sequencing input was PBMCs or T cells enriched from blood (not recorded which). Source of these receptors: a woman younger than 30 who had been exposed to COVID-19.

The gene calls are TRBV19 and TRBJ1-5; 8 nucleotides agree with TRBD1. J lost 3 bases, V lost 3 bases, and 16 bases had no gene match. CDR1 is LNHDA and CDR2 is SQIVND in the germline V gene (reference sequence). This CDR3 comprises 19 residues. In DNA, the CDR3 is TGTGCCAGTAGTATTGGACAGGGAAGGGGTAAACTTACCAATCAGCCCCAGCATTTT. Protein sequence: CASSIGQGRGKLTNQPQHF.

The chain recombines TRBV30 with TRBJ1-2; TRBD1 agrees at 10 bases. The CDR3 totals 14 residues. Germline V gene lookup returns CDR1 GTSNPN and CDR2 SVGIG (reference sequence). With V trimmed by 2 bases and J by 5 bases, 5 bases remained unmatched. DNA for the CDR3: TGTGCCTGGAGTCCGGGACAGGGGAGATATGGCTACACCTTC. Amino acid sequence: CAWSPGQGRYGYTF.

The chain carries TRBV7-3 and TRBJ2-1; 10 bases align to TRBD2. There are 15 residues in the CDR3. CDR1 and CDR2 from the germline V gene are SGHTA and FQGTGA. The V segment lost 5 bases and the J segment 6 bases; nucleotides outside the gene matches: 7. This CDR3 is CASSESSGSFNEQFF. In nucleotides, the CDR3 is TGTGCCAGCAGCGAGTCTAGCGGGAGTTTCAATGAGCAGTTCTTC.

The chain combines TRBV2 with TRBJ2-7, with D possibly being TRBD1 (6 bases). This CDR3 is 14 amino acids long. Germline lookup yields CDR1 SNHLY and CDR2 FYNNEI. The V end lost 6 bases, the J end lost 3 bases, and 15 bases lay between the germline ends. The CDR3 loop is CASRESGTLYEQYF. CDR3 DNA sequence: TGTGCCAGCAGAGAGTCCGGGACACTCTACGAGCAGTACTTC.

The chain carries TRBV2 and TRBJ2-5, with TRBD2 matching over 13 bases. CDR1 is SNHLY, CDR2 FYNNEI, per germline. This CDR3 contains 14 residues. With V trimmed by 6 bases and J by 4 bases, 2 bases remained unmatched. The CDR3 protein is CASRLAGGPETQYF. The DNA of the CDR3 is TGTGCCAGCAGACTAGCGGGAGGGCCAGAGACCCAGTACTTC. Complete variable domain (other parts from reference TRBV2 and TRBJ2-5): EPEVTQTPSHQVTQMGQEVILRCVPISNHLYFYWYRQILGQKVEFLVSFYNNEISEKSEIFDDQFSVERPDGSNFTLKIRSTKLEDSAMYFCASRLAGGPETQYFGPGTRLLVL.

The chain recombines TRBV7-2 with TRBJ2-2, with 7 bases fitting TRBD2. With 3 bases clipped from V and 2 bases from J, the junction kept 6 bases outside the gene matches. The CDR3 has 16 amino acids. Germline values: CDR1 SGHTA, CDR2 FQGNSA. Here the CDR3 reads CASSFSGTLNTGELFF. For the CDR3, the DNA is TGTGCCAGCAGCTTCAGCGGGACCTTAAACACCGGGGAGCTGTTTTTT.

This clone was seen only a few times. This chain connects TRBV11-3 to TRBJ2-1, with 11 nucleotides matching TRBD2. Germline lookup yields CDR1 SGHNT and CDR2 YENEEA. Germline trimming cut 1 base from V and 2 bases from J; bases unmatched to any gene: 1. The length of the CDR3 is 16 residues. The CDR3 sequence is CASSLGLAGPYNEQFF. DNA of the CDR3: TGTGCCAGCAGCTTAGGACTAGCGGGACCCTACAATGAGCAGTTCTTC. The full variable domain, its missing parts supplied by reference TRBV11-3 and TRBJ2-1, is EAGVVQSPRYKIIEKKQPVAFWCNPISGHNTLYWYLQNLGQGPELLIRYENEEAVDDSQLPKDRFSAERLKGVDSTLKIQPAELGDSAVYLCASSLGLAGPYNEQFFGPGTRLTVL.

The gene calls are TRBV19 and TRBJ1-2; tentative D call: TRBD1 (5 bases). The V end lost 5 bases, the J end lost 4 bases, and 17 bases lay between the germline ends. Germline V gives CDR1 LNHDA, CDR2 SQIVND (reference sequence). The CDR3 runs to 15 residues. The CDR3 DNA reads TGTGCCAGTAGTTTAAAGGGGCAGCCGGGCTATGGCTACACCTTC. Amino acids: CASSLKGQPGYGYTF.

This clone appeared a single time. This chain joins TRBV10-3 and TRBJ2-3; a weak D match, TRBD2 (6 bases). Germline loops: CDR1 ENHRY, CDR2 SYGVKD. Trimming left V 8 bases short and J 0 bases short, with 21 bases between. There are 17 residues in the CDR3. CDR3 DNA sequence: TGTGCCATCCTTAAAAGCGGGCCATCGTCTAGCACAGATACGCAGTATTTT. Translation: CAILKSGPSSSTDTQYF.

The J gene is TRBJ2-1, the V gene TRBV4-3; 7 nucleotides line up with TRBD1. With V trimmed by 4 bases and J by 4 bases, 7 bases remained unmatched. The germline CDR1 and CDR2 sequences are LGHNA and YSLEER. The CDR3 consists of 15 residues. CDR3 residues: CASSPEGAVYNEQFF. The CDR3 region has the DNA TGCGCCAGCAGCCCTGAGGGGGCCGTATACAATGAGCAGTTCTTC.